This TCR beta chain was captured in a study of human T cells and chemical hapten exposure. General study findings and limits: Expanded TCRs were compared with controls, and the expanded TCRs formed significantly more large CDR3 similarity clusters.

Time point meaning: patch test 1, 2 weeks after DPC sensitization. Described treatment: therapeutic diphenylcyclopropenone sensitization with weekly scalp DPC. This clonotype has ten or more counts. Its specificity is not known. One entry per CDR3 protein results from TCRdb running MiXCR on the RACE reads. Of 300,000 to 450,000 distinct CDR3 sequences detected, 4% to 5.5% appear once; the ten largest clones hold under 3%. This CDR3 contains 17 residues. V shed 6 bases, J shed 2 bases, and the junction held 14 bases outside the gene matches. The clonotype comes from a woman aged 45-59 years with alopecia areata. Some clones in this sample may be carry-over from other donors' samples. Here the sequenced sample was whole blood, taken in connection with sensitization to the hapten diphenylcyclopropenone (DPC). The V call is TRBV12-3 or TRBV12-4, the J call TRBJ2-5, with TRBD1 identical over 8 bases. CDR3 loop: CASSPGFGRGQQETQYF. The CDR3 nucleotides read TGTGCCAGCAGCCCCGGTTTTGGCAGGGGGCAGCAAGAGACCCAGTACTTC.